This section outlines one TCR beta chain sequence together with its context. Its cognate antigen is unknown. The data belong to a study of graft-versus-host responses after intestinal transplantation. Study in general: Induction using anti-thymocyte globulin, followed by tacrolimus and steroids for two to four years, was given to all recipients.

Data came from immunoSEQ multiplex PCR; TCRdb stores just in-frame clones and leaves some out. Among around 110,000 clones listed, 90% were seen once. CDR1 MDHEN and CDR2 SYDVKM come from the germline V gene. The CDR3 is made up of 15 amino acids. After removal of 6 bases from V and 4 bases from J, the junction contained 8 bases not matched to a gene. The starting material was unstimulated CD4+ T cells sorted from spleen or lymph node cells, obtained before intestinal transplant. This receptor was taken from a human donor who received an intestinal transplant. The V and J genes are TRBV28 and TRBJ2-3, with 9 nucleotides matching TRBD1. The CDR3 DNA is TGTGCCAGCAGGGGAGGGACAGGGAGGTCAGATACGCAGTATTTT. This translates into CASRGGTGRSDTQYF. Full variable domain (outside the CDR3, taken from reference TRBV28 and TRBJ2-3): DVKVTQSSRYLVKRTGEKVFLECVQDMDHENMFWYRQDPGLGLRLIYFSYDVKMKEKGDIPEGYSVSREKKERFSLILESASTNQTSMYLCASRGGTGRSDTQYFGPGTRLTVL.